The clone carrying this T cell receptor beta chain was seen only a few times. Using its own MiXCR run on the RT-PCR reads, TCRdb lists one record per CDR3 protein. The profile shows about 570,000 distinct CDR3 sequences, around 11% of them singletons. V lost 0 bases, J lost 1 base, and 8 bases stayed unmatched. CDR1 and CDR2 (germline): SNHLY, FYNNEI. The CDR3 has 18 amino acids. The sample belongs to a study of response to subunit inactivated influenza vaccine. These data were likewise used in another study, on T cells expressing NK-cell markers. This second study says: The authors made TCR beta cDNA libraries by 5'RACE template switching. This switching added a universal primer site and UMIs. According to the study, TCR beta repertoires originated from sorted CD3+CD56+NKG2C+, CD3+CD56+NKG2C- and CD3+CD56-NKG2C+ T cells. Of eight sequenced donors, seven were HCMV-seropositive and one HCMV-seronegative. With an anti-gamma-delta TCR antibody, sorting in several experiments was kept to alpha-beta TCR T cells. The CD3+CD56-NKG2C+ fraction was also led by these clonotypes in several donors.

The receptor comes from a man aged 45-65 years who received an inactivated influenza vaccine. The V gene is TRBV2, the J gene TRBJ2-5, with 10 bases aligning to TRBD2. The starting material was PBMCs from blood, obtained on the day of vaccination. The CDR3 DNA is TGTGCCAGCAGTGAAGCCGTGGCTAGCGGGGGTTTCCAAGAGACCCAGTACTTC. Translation gives CASSEAVASGGFQETQYF.